These T cell receptor beta chains were read from a single sample in a study of HIV-infected patients and healthy controls. TCRdb redid the calling of the 5' RACE reads with MiXCR, one entry per CDR3 protein. The sample has 60,000 to 70,000 distinct CDR3 sequences, about 19% seen once; the top ten hold more than 1.4%. Input material: CD4+ T cells from blood. These TCRs come from a human donor in good health. CDR3s include the opening cysteine and the closing phenylalanine or tryptophan. Each record gives: V gene, J gene, clone size, D gene, CDR3 protein, CDR3 DNA. D genes are given only for firm matches. For some rows the clone size is stated as once, few or many, or as a class when expanded; others skip it.

>TRBV29-1|TRBJ2-7|few|TRBD2
CSVAGLAASYEQYF
TGCAGCGTTGCCGGTCTAGCGGCTTCCTACGAGCAGTACTTC
>TRBV10-3|TRBJ2-7|few|.
CAISTGYEQYF
TGTGCCATCAGTACAGGGTACGAGCAGTACTTC
>TRBV7-2|TRBJ1-4|.|.
CASSLSETNEKLFF
TGTGCCAGCAGCTTATCGGAAACTAATGAAAAACTGTTTTTT
>TRBV10-3|TRBJ1-4|few|.
CAISMGASNEKLFF
TGTGCCATCAGTATGGGTGCGTCTAATGAAAAACTGTTTTTT
>TRBV6-5|TRBJ2-7|.|.
CASSYSSGSYEQYF
TGTGCCAGCAGTTACTCGTCAGGGTCCTACGAGCAGTACTTC
>TRBV6-2/TRBV6-3|TRBJ2-7|.|.
CASSYNVGLYSYEQYF
TGTGCCAGCAGTTATAATGTTGGACTTTACTCCTACGAGCAGTACTTC
>TRBV12-3/TRBV12-4|TRBJ2-3|few|.
CASSPQTSGRGAFYTDTQYF
TGTGCCAGCAGTCCCCAAACTAGTGGCAGGGGTGCCTTTTACACAGATACGCAGTATTTT
>TRBV7-3|TRBJ1-1|many|.
CASSEGQNTEAFF
TGTGCCAGCAGCGAAGGACAAAACACTGAAGCTTTCTTT
>TRBV20-1|TRBJ2-3|many|TRBD2
CSARIPGLVDDTQYF
TGCAGTGCTAGGATCCCGGGACTAGTCGACGATACGCAGTATTTT
>TRBV5-1|TRBJ2-3|many|.
CASSLGGSTDTQYF
TGCGCCAGCAGCTTGGGTGGGAGCACAGATACGCAGTATTTT
>TRBV5-1|TRBJ2-3|.|TRBD2
CASSLEASGDTQYF
TGCGCCAGCAGCTTGGAGGCTAGCGGGGATACGCAGTATTTT
>TRBV4-1|TRBJ2-7|.|TRBD2
CASSQTFRLAVSSYEQYF
TGCGCCAGCAGCCAAACATTTAGACTAGCCGTAAGCTCCTACGAGCAGTACTTC
>TRBV12-3/TRBV12-4|TRBJ2-5|few|TRBD1
CASSQDREETQYF
TGTGCCAGCAGTCAGGACAGGGAAGAGACCCAGTACTTC
>TRBV20-1|TRBJ2-7|.|.
CSARSGNHEQYF
TGCAGTGCTAGGTCCGGGAACCACGAGCAGTACTTC
>TRBV6-2/TRBV6-3|TRBJ2-3|.|.
CASTTREADTQYF
TGTGCCAGCACGACTAGGGAAGCAGATACGCAGTATTTT
>TRBV14|TRBJ1-2|many|.
CASSQVEANYGYTF
TGTGCCAGCAGCCAAGTAGAAGCTAACTATGGCTACACCTTC
>TRBV28|TRBJ2-1|many|.
CASSPLRSSYNEQFF
TGTGCCAGCAGTCCCCTACGGAGCTCCTACAATGAGCAGTTCTTC
>TRBV6-5|TRBJ2-4|.|.
CASRGLAKNIQYF
TGTGCCAGTAGGGGACTAGCCAAAAACATTCAGTACTTC
>TRBV30|TRBJ2-2|few|TRBD2
CAWSIRGVGTGELFF
TGTGCCTGGAGCATCCGGGGGGTGGGGACCGGGGAGCTGTTTTTT
>TRBV6-1|TRBJ1-4|many|.
CASSPRGLNEKLFF
TGTGCCAGCAGTCCCCGGGGACTCAATGAAAAACTGTTTTTT
>TRBV5-5|TRBJ1-5|few|.
CASSLALGERNQPQHF
TGTGCCAGCAGCTTGGCCCTCGGGGAGCGAAATCAGCCCCAGCATTTT
>TRBV4-1|TRBJ1-2|many|.
CASSQQGVGYGYTF
TGCGCCAGCAGCCAACAAGGGGTGGGCTATGGCTACACCTTC
>TRBV19|TRBJ1-6|few|.
CASSSFAIGPDNSPLHF
TGTGCCAGTAGTTCCTTCGCCATTGGACCGGATAATTCACCCCTCCACTTT
>TRBV5-1|TRBJ2-1|.|.
CASSPRGSSYNEQFF
TGCGCCAGCAGCCCCAGGGGTTCCTCCTACAATGAGCAGTTCTTC
>TRBV19|TRBJ2-3|few|.
CASSISLQDTQYF
TGTGCCAGTAGTATCTCGCTACAAGATACGCAGTATTTT
>TRBV2|TRBJ2-1|.|.
CASGRQPMNNEQFF
TGTGCCAGCGGGCGACAGCCGATGAACAATGAGCAGTTCTTC
>TRBV12-3/TRBV12-4|TRBJ2-1|.|.
CASRMTRESYNEQFF
TGTGCCAGCAGGATGACTAGGGAGTCCTACAATGAGCAGTTCTTC